Below, 22 T cell receptor beta chains from the same sample are listed, as sequenced in a study of neurological immune-mediated disorders. TCRdb analysed the 5' RACE reads with MiXCR anew, one entry per CDR3 protein. The sample has some 60,000 distinct CDR3 sequences; around a tenth are singletons. The time point here: longitudinal time-point 2. Sequencing used PBMCs. These receptors were taken from a man aged 30 to 39 in good health.

Many counts were recorded for this clonotype. The chain links TRBV29-1 to TRBJ1-4; 9 bases are shared with TRBD1. CDR3 length: 14 amino acids. From germline, CDR1 is SQVTM and CDR2 ANQGSEA. Trimming cost V 6 bases and J 8 bases; bases outside gene matches: 10. The CDR3 coding sequence is TGCAGCGTCGGACCGGGACAGGGCCGAGAAAAACTGTTTTTT. Residues: CSVGPGQGREKLFF.

This clonotype was seen at least ten times. This rearrangement joins TRBV29-1 to TRBJ2-2, with 8 nucleotides matching TRBD1. Germline lookup yields CDR1 SQVTM and CDR2 ANQGSEA. This CDR3 comprises 16 residues. After removal of 0 bases from V and 6 bases from J, the junction contained 9 bases not matched to a gene. CDR3 sequence reads: CSVEDRARGQAGELFF. CDR3 nucleotides: TGCAGCGTTGAAGATCGTGCCAGGGGGCAGGCCGGGGAGCTGTTTTTT.

Ten or more counts support this clonotype. The CDR3 region is CASSPGTLTGELFF. The CDR3 nucleotides are TGTGCCAGCAGTCCAGGGACACTTACCGGGGAGCTGTTTTTT. V is TRBV27 and J is TRBJ2-2, with D perhaps matching TRBD1 (6 bases). The CDR3 runs 14 residues. Germline lookup yields CDR1 MNHEY and CDR2 SMNVEV (reference sequence). The ends were cut back, 5 bases at V and 5 bases at J, with 12 bases in the middle.

This clonotype has a count of ten or more. The J gene is TRBJ1-5, the V gene TRBV28; D gene uncertain. Germline V gene lookup returns CDR1 MDHEN and CDR2 SYDVKM. The CDR3 consists of 14 residues. V shed 8 bases and J shed 1 base, with 12 bases lying between them. The CDR3 region has the DNA TGTGCCAGCCGGCGGCTAGCGAGCAATCAGCCCCAGCATTTT. Translated: CASRRLASNQPQHF.

In its sample, this clonotype was seen many times. The chain links TRBV11-2 to TRBJ1-1; TRBD1 might be the D (6 bases). Trimming left V 5 bases short and J 0 bases short, with 13 bases between. This CDR3 is built from 15 residues. From germline, CDR1 is SGHAT and CDR2 FQNNGV. In DNA form, the CDR3 reads TGTGCCAGCAGCCTTAGAGGACAGCTGAACACTGAAGCTTTCTTT. As protein: CASSLRGQLNTEAFF.

This clonotype was recorded many times. The chain has TRBV6-5 and TRBJ2-1; weak D call: TRBD1 (5 bases). Trimming shortened V by 8 bases and J by 10 bases, and 21 bases separated the two germline ends. CDR1 is MNHEY, CDR2 SVGAGI, per germline. The CDR3 spans 14 residues. CDR3: CASSIGRVVGEQFF. The CDR3 DNA reads TGTGCCAGCTCAATCGGCAGGGTGGTAGGGGAGCAGTTCTTC.

This clonotype was counted many times. The chain links TRBV3-1 to TRBJ2-1, with D possibly matching TRBD1 (6 bases). Germline loops: CDR1 LGHDT, CDR2 YNNKEL (reference sequence). This CDR3 spans 13 amino acids. V was trimmed by 5 bases and J by 5 bases, leaving 10 bases between them. This CDR3 reads CASSYRQDNEQFF. CDR3 DNA: TGTGCCAGCAGCTACCGACAGGACAATGAGCAGTTCTTC.

This clonotype was seen ten or more times. This chain connects TRBV20-1 to TRBJ1-1, with 12 bases lining up with TRBD1. The CDR3 runs to 14 residues. Germline V CDR1 and CDR2: DFQATT, SNEGSKA (reference sequence). J was trimmed by 6 bases and V by 3 bases; bases with no gene match: 5. The CDR3 is CSARPRDRGPEAFF. In DNA form, the CDR3 reads TGCAGTGCTAGGCCCAGGGACAGGGGGCCTGAAGCTTTCTTT.

This clonotype has at least ten counts. V and J are TRBV11-2 and TRBJ1-2; D is perhaps TRBD1 (5 bases). This CDR3 has 18 residues. The germline gives CDR1 SGHAT, CDR2 FQNNGV. V was cut by 4 bases and J by 2 bases, with 23 bases left in between. The CDR3 protein is CASSSLQTGVDGNYGYTF. The CDR3 DNA follows: TGTGCCAGCAGCTCGCTCCAAACAGGAGTCGATGGAAACTATGGCTACACCTTC.

This clonotype was found many times. The rearrangement links TRBV18 to TRBJ2-7; a weak D match, TRBD2 (6 bases). Per the germline V gene, CDR1 is KGHSH and CDR2 is LQKENI. Trimming left V 2 bases short and J 2 bases short, with 16 bases between. The CDR3 extends over 16 amino acids. The CDR3 DNA follows: TGTGCCAGCTCACCAGTGATAGCGGACCTCACCTACGAGCAGTACTTC. It translates to CASSPVIADLTYEQYF.

The sample holds many counts of this clonotype. J is TRBJ2-7 and V is TRBV20-1; D might be TRBD2 (6 bases). Germline V gives CDR1 DFQATT, CDR2 SNEGSKA (reference sequence). The CDR3 contains 13 residues. The V and J ends lost 0 bases and 2 bases respectively, with 8 bases between them. CDR3 nucleotides: TGCAGTGCTAGAGACAGCGGGCCCTACGAGCAGTACTTC. It specifies CSARDSGPYEQYF.

The sample holds many counts of this clonotype. The CDR3 spells CASRSAGGSNTGELFF. CDR3 in DNA: TGCGCCAGCAGATCGGCAGGGGGATCGAACACCGGGGAGCTGTTTTTT. The J gene is TRBJ2-2, the V gene TRBV5-1; 7 bases agree with TRBD1. The V segment lost 5 bases and the J segment 0 bases; nucleotides outside the gene matches: 7. The length of the CDR3 is 16 residues. Germline V gene lookup returns CDR1 SGHRS and CDR2 YFSETQ. Looking up the rest from reference TRBV5-1 and TRBJ2-2 gives the full variable domain: KAGVTQTPRYLIKTRGQQVTLSCSPISGHRSVSWYQQTPGQGLQFLFEYFSETQRNKGNFPGRFSGRQFSNSRSEMNVSTLELGDSALYLCASRSAGGSNTGELFFGEGSRLTVL.

The rearrangement uses TRBV20-1 and TRBJ2-1; TRBD2 matches 7 bases. J lost 0 bases, V lost 1 base, and 15 bases had no gene match. CDR3 length: 19 amino acids. Per the germline V gene, CDR1 is DFQATT and CDR2 is SNEGSKA (reference sequence). CDR3 loop: CSARVARHSGWSSYNEQFF. CDR3 in DNA: TGCAGTGCTAGAGTCGCCCGTCATAGCGGGTGGAGCTCCTACAATGAGCAGTTCTTC.

This clonotype was counted ten times or more. The rearrangement joins TRBV20-1 to TRBJ2-3, with TRBD2 identical over 11 bases. With V trimmed by 1 base and J by 0 bases, 18 bases remained unmatched. CDR3 size: 21 residues. Germline values: CDR1 DFQATT, CDR2 SNEGSKA (reference sequence). The CDR3 region is CSARAQLRLAGYLRSTDTQYF. The DNA of the CDR3 is TGCAGTGCTAGAGCCCAGTTGAGACTAGCGGGGTACCTTCGGAGCACAGATACGCAGTATTTT.

Remarks on this clonotype: Relative to the germline gene, one junction end is altered; a read error may explain this. This chain uses TRBV18 with TRBJ1-1; no clear D gene. CDR1 is KGHSH, CDR2 LQKENI, per germline. This CDR3 spans 17 amino acids. This CDR3 reads CASSYSSPFPDNTEALF. CDR3 coding DNA: TGTGCCAGCTCCTATTCCTCTCCATTCCCCGACAACACTGAAGCTTTATTT.

Points on this clonotype: It may be a read error: a sequence one base away is much more abundant. The gene calls are TRBV7-9 and TRBJ1-5; TRBD1 might be the D (6 bases). Deletions cut 5 bases from V and 3 bases from J, with 14 bases between. CDR1 and CDR2 (germline): SEHNR, FQNEAQ (reference sequence). There are 15 residues in the CDR3. The CDR3 loop is CASSPGTWLNQPQHF. The CDR3 DNA reads as TGTGCCAGCAGCCCCGGGACATGGCTCAATCAGCCCCAGCATTTT.

Turning to this clonotype: With a much larger clone just one base away, this may be a read error. The V and J genes are TRBV10-3 and TRBJ1-5; D gene unclear. This CDR3 spans 14 amino acids. V was shortened by 8 bases and J by 5 bases, with 16 bases between the two germline ends. Germline values: CDR1 ENHRY, CDR2 SYGVKD. CDR3 sequence reads: CAIGGQQGHQPQHF. CDR3 nucleotide sequence: TGTGCCATCGGAGGCCAGCAAGGGCATCAGCCCCAGCATTTT.

This clonotype came up many times. The rearrangement joins TRBV14 to TRBJ2-1, with TRBD2 matching over 12 bases. Trimming cost V 4 bases and J 1 base; bases outside gene matches: 11. Germline V gene lookup returns CDR1 SGHDN and CDR2 FVKESK. The length of the CDR3 is 19 residues. In DNA form, the CDR3 reads TGTGCCAGCAGCCCTATATCAGTACTAGCGGGAGGATCCTACAATGAGCAGTTCTTC. Translation gives CASSPISVLAGGSYNEQFF. Full variable domain (rest looked up from reference TRBV14 and TRBJ2-1): EAGVTQFPSHSVIEKGQTVTLRCDPISGHDNLYWYRRVMGKEIKFLLHFVKESKQDESGMPNNRFLAERTGGTYSTLKVQPAELEDSGVYFCASSPISVLAGGSYNEQFFGPGTRLTVL.

In this sample, this clonotype turned up many times. V and J are TRBV6-5 and TRBJ2-5, with 13 bases matching TRBD2. CDR3 size: 13 residues. CDR1 is MNHEY and CDR2 is SVGAGI in the germline V gene. Germline trimming cut 6 bases from V and 14 bases from J; bases unmatched to any gene: 9. This chain's CDR3 is CASSRLAGGSRYF. CDR3 sequence (DNA): TGTGCCAGCAGCCGACTAGCGGGAGGTTCCCGATACTTC.

This clonotype appeared many times. V usage is TRBV5-1 and J usage is TRBJ2-7; 8 nucleotides match TRBD1. Trimming removed 4 bases from V and 0 bases from J; junction bases left unmatched: 9. Looked up from germline, CDR1 is SGHRS and CDR2 is YFSETQ. This CDR3 has 16 residues. The CDR3 region is CASSRPRQGSSYEQYF. As DNA, the CDR3 is TGCGCCAGCAGCCGCCCCAGACAGGGGAGCTCCTACGAGCAGTACTTC.

This clonotype has at least ten counts. V gene TRBV29-1 combines with J gene TRBJ2-1; no definite D call. There are 12 residues in the CDR3. With 2 bases removed from V and 3 bases from J, the gap between germline ends came to 5 bases. Germline V gives CDR1 SQVTM, CDR2 ANQGSEA. DNA for the CDR3: TGCAGCGTTGAATCCTACTACAATGAGCAGTTCTTC. Translation gives CSVESYYNEQFF.

DNA for the CDR3: TGTGCCAGCAGCCACGGTGCAAATGAGCAGTTCTTC. Translating gives CASSHGANEQFF. The J gene is TRBJ2-1, the V gene TRBV14, with D unclear. This CDR3 spans 12 amino acids. The V end was cut by 3 bases, the J end by 7 bases, with 7 bases between. From germline, CDR1 is SGHDN and CDR2 FVKESK.